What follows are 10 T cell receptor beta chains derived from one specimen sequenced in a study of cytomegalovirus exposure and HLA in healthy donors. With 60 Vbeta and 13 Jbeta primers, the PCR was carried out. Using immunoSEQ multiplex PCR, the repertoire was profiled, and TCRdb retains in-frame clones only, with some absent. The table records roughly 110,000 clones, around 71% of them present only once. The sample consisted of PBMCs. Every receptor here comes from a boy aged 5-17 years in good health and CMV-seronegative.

The DNA for the CDR3 is TGTGCCACCCGACAGGGACTCTCTGGAAACACCATATATTTT. Its protein is CATRQGLSGNTIYF. The V and J genes are TRBV10-3 and TRBJ1-3, with TRBD1 matching 7 bases. This CDR3 region has 14 residues. The germline CDR1 and CDR2 sequences are ENHRY and SYGVKD. V was pared by 10 bases and J by 0 bases, with 6 bases of the junction left unmatched.

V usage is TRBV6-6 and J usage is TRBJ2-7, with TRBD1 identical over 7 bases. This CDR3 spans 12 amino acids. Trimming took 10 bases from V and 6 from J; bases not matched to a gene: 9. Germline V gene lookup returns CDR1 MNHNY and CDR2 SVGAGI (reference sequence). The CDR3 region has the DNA TGTGCCACCTCCAGGGGGTCGGGCGAGCAGTACTTC. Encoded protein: CATSRGSGEQYF.

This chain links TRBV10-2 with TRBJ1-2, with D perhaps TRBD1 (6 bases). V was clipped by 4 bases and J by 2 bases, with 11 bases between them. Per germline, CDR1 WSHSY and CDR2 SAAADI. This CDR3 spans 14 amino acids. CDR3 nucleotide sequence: TGCGCCAGCAGTGGACAGGCCGCAAACTATGGCTACACCTTC. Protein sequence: CASSGQAANYGYTF.

The CDR3 nucleotides read TGTGCCAGCAGCTTAGCGGGACAGGGCAACGCAGATACGCAGTATTTT. Translation gives CASSLAGQGNADTQYF. The chain uses TRBV11-1 and TRBJ2-3; 9 bases align to TRBD1. Germline assignment: CDR1 SGHAT and CDR2 FQDESV (reference sequence). The CDR3 is made up of 16 amino acids. Trimming took 0 bases from V and 4 from J; bases not matched to a gene: 5.

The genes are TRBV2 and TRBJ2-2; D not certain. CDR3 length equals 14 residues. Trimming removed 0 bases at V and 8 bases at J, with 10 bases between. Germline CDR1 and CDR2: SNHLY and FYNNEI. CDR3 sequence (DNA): TGTGCCAGCAGTGAAGCTCCTAGGTCGGGGGAGCTGTTTTTT. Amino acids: CASSEAPRSGELFF.

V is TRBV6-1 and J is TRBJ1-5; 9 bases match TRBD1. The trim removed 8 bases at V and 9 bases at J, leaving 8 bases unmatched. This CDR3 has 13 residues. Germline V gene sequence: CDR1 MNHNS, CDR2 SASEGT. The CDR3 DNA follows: TGTGCCAGCCTTTTGGGACAGGGCGGGCCCCAGCATTTT. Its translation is CASLLGQGGPQHF.

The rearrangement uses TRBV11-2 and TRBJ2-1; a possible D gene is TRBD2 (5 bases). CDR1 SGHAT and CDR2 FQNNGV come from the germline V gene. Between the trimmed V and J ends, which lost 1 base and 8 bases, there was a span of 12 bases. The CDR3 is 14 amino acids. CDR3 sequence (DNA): TGTGCCAGCAGCTTAGGTCAGCCCGGGGATGAGCAGTTCTTC. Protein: CASSLGQPGDEQFF. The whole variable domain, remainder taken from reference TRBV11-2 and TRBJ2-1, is EAGVAQSPRYKIIEKRQSVAFWCNPISGHATLYWYQQILGQGPKLLIQFQNNGVVDDSQLPKDRFSAERLKGVDSTLKIQPAKLEDSAVYLCASSLGQPGDEQFFGPGTRLTVL.

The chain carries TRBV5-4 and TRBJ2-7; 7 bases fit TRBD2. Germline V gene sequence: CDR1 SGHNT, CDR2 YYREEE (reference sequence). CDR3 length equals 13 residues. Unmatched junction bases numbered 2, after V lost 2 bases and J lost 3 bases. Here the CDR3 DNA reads TGTGCCAGCAGCTTAGCGGGGTTCTACGAGCAGTACTTC. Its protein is CASSLAGFYEQYF.

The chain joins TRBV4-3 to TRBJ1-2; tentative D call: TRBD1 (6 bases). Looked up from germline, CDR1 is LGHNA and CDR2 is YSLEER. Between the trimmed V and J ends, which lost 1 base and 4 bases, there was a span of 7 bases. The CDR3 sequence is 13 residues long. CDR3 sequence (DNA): TGCGCCAGCAGCCAAGTGGACAGCTATGGCTACACCTTC. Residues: CASSQVDSYGYTF.

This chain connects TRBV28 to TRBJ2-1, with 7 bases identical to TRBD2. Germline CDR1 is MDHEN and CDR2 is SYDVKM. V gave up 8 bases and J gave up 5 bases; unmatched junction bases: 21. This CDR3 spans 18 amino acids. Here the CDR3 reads CASGVWDYRAGRDNEQFF. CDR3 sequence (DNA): TGTGCCAGCGGTGTGTGGGACTACCGAGCCGGTCGGGACAATGAGCAGTTCTTC.